The clone carrying this T cell receptor (beta chain) was counted only a few times. TCRdb recomputed calls from the RT-PCR reads with MiXCR, one row per CDR3 protein. The table has 500,000 to 600,000 distinct CDR3 sequences, approximately 15% seen once. This sample stems from a study of response to subunit inactivated influenza vaccine. The CDR3 has 16 amino acids. Trimming removed 1 base from V and 7 bases from J; junction bases left unmatched: 11. This material consisted of CD4+ T cells sorted from PBMCs, taken around 25 months after vaccination. The sequence was collected from a man in his fifties or sixties who received an inactivated influenza vaccine. The chain uses TRBV12-3 or TRBV12-4 and TRBJ2-3; 7 nucleotides agree with TRBD1. This chain's CDR3 is CASSLGTGGFLNTQYF. CDR3 nucleotides: TGTGCCAGCAGTTTAGGGACAGGAGGCTTTCTAAATACGCAGTATTTT.